A single T cell receptor (beta chain) is shown here with its context. The antigen is not known. This sample also contains other DNA sequences that code for the same CDR3. Sequencing used immunoSEQ version 4 in survey mode. Measured with immunoSEQ multiplex PCR; TCRdb has only the in-frame clones, and not every one. The sample carries fewer than 40,000 clones, about four fifths recorded once. This specimen belongs to a study of persistence of HIV-infected CD4 T cells. Study summary: Donors were ART-treated; their CMV- and Gag-responding CD4+ T cells were isolated.

Germline V lookup: CDR1 SGHRS, CDR2 YFSETQ. Trimming pared 0 bases from V and 1 base from J, leaving 10 bases between. This CDR3 region has 15 residues. Cells were stimulated with CMV-infected fibroblast lysates at approximately 10 ug/mL. CD40L-negative CD69-negative CD45RO-high memory CD4+ T cells were sorted as populations depleted of antigen-responding cells. Suppressive ART was started during chronic HIV-1 infection in these adults. The starting material was CD4+ T cells sorted from PBMCs after roughly 18-hour stimulation, obtained from a patient who received antiretroviral therapy. J is TRBJ1-1 and V is TRBV5-1; D possibly corresponds to TRBD1 (5 bases). This receptor was taken from an adult woman with HIV who was CMV-seropositive. This CDR3 reads CASSLGPTGNTEAFF. The DNA for the CDR3 is TGCGCCAGCAGCTTGGGACCAACAGGGAACACTGAAGCTTTCTTT.